These 5 T cell receptor beta chains originate from one sample sequenced in a study of T cells in Graves' hyperthyroidism and ophthalmopathy (dated by TCRdb to between 2017 and 2020). Library generation was performed with multiplex PCR. The run used an Illumina HiSeq 2000. TCR beta CDR3 regions were amplified from RNA transcripts. The TCR CDR3 was subjected to a first round of RT-PCR using the HTBI primer set and the Qiagen OneStep RT-PCR kit. The public reads were quality trimmed at Q25 with fastp and then assembled into clones with MiXCR by TCRdb, keeping productive beta chains. Rows with a matching CDR3 protein are joined into one entry that keeps the most common DNA and genes. Across this sample there are under 350,000 distinct CDR3 sequences, with more than 15% seen only once. The biggest ten clones account for around 58% of the sample. What was sequenced was blood. The receptors come from an older woman with Graves' ophthalmopathy.

The chain couples TRBV10-1 to TRBJ2-1; TRBD2 might be the D (7 bases). This CDR3 is 15 amino acids long. Looked up from germline, CDR1 is WNHNN and CDR2 is SYGVQD (reference sequence). V lost 7 bases to trimming and J lost 7 bases, with 20 bases between them. CDR3 DNA: TGCGCCAGCATCAAGGGGGACTACCCCGTGAATGAGCAGTTCTTC. Residues: CASIKGDYPVNEQFF.

This clonotype has ten or more counts. The chain links TRBV27 to TRBJ2-1; D not resolved. Germline values: CDR1 MNHEY, CDR2 SMNVEV (reference sequence). The ends were cut back, 7 bases at V and 7 bases at J, with 17 bases in the middle. The CDR3 is 14 residues long. The CDR3 nucleotides read TGTGCCAGCAAGTGGGGAAGAGAAGGTAATGAGCAGTTCTTC. Protein: CASKWGREGNEQFF.

The CDR3 protein is CSARDQALAGMSEQFF. The CDR3 DNA follows: TGCAGTGCTAGAGATCAGGCCCTAGCGGGAATGAGTGAGCAGTTCTTC. This chain uses TRBV20-1 with TRBJ2-1; TRBD2 matches 9 bases. With V trimmed by 0 bases and J by 9 bases, 12 bases remained unmatched. Germline lookup yields CDR1 DFQATT and CDR2 SNEGSKA (reference sequence). CDR3 length equals 16 residues.

The rearrangement uses TRBV5-5 and TRBJ2-3; D gene ambiguous. Germline V CDR1 and CDR2: SGHKS, YYEKEE (reference sequence). V gave up 3 bases and J gave up 6 bases, with 17 bases separating them. The CDR3 is made up of 15 amino acids. DNA of the CDR3: TGTGCCAGCAGCTCCGGCGGCGGAAACTCTGATACGCAGTATTTT. Translating gives CASSSGGGNSDTQYF.

Many counts were recorded for this clonotype. V gene TRBV7-2 combines with J gene TRBJ1-6, with 9 bases fitting TRBD1. The germline V gene encodes CDR1 SGHTA and CDR2 FQGNSA. CDR3 length equals 16 residues. V dropped 3 bases and J dropped 9; count of bases not matched to a gene: 9. For the CDR3, the DNA is TGTGCCAGCAGCTTCCCGGTGGGACAGGGAGGTTCACCCCTCCACTTT. Its translation: CASSFPVGQGGSPLHF.